This T cell receptor (beta chain) was obtained from a study of blood T cell repertoires in COVID-19. As for the study in general: Sites across the United States, Italy and Spain contributed samples from acute and convalescent COVID-19.

In the original workflow: By means of reference gene primer amplification, nucleated cell counts were estimated. Sequencing was performed with immunoSEQ multiplex PCR; in TCRdb, only in-frame clones are kept and a portion is missing. Clonal size and the V and J genes are those of that table, whereas D and trimming came from the DNA. The data show about 180,000 clones, with 80% to 90% seen just once and approximately 2.3% held by the top ten. Recruitment covered 25 or so US areas and drew participants whose ages spanned about 18 to 100 years. The TCR comes from a woman in her thirties or forties with acute COVID-19. The specimen was PBMCs or T cells enriched from blood (not recorded which).

This CDR3 is CASSLGAGTTYEQYF. The DNA of the CDR3 is TGCGCCAGCAGCTTGGGGGCCGGGACAACCTACGAGCAGTACTTC. This sequence joins TRBV5-1 and TRBJ2-7; maybe TRBD1 (6 bases). The CDR3 spans 15 residues. Trimming removed 0 bases from V and 2 bases from J, with 12 bases in between. The germline V gene has CDR1 SGHRS and CDR2 YFSETQ.